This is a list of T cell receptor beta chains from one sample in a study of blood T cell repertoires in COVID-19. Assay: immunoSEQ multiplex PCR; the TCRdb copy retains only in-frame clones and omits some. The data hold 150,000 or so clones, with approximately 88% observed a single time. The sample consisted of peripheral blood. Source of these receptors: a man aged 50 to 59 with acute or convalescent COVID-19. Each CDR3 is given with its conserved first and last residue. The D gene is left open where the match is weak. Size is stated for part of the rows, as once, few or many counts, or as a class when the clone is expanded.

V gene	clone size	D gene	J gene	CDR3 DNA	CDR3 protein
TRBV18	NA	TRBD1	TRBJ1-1	TGTGCCAGCTCCCGACGGGCGACAGGGTCGAACACTGAAGCTTTCTTT	CASSRRATGSNTEAFF
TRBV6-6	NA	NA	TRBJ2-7	TGTGCCAGCAGTTACAGCGGAAGATCCTACGAGCAGTACTTC	CASSYSGRSYEQYF
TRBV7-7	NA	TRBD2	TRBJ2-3	TGTGCTAGCAGCCCCCTCGCGGGGGGGGCCGCAGATACGCAGTATTTT	CASSPLAGGAADTQYF
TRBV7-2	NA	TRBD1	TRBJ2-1	TGTGCCAGCAGCTGGACAGGGGGGAACAATGAGCAGTTCTTC	CASSWTGGNNEQFF
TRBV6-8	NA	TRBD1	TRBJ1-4	TGTGCCGGACTACTTACCGGGACAGCGATTGTAATTCCGATGTGTGAAAAACTGTTTTTT	CAGLLTGTAIVIPMCEKLFF
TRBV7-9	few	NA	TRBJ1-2	TGTGCCAGCAGCTCGGGCTATGGCTACACCTTC	CASSSGYGYTF
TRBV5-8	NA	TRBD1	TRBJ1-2	TGTGCCAGCAGCTATTATCGGACAGGATCTTATGGCTACACCTTC	CASSYYRTGSYGYTF
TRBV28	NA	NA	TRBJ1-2	TGTGCCAGCAGTTTGACGACTGTCGTGGGTGGCTACACCTTC	CASSLTTVVGGYTF
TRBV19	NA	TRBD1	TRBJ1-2	TGTGCCAGTACAAGACAGGGTCGATATGGCTACACCTTC	CASTRQGRYGYTF
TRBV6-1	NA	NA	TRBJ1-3	TGTGCCAGCAGTTTCCCGGGACACCGAAACACCATATATTTT	CASSFPGHRNTIYF
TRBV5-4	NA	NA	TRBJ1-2	TGTGCCAGCAGCTTCAGTGAGTCGGGTGGCTACACCTTC	CASSFSESGGYTF
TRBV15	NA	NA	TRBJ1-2	TGTGCCACCAGCAGAGATCCGCGGGGTAGCGACTATGGCTACACCTTC	CATSRDPRGSDYGYTF
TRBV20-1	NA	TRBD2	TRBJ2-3	TGCAGTGCCAGTGGGAGCGGGGGAGCCGCAGATACGCAGTATTTT	CSASGSGGAADTQYF
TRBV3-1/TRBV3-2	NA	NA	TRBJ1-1	TGTGCCAGCAGCCAATATCAGGGTGAAGCTTTCTTT	CASSQYQGEAFF
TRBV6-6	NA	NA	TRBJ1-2	TGTGCCAGCAGGGGCGGGCAGAGACCTTATGGCTACACCTTC	CASRGGQRPYGYTF
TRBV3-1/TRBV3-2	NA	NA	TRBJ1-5	TGTGCCAGCAGCCCGGGGGGGCAGCCCCAGCATTTT	CASSPGGQPQHF
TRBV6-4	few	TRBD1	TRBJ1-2	TGTGCCAGCAGCGATTCCGGGACAGCGTATGGCTACACCTTC	CASSDSGTAYGYTF
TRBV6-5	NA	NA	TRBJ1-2	TGTGCCAGCAGGGACCCAGGGCAGTGGCACTATGGCTACACCTTC	CASRDPGQWHYGYTF
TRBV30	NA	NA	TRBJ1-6	TGTGCCTGGAGTGAAGGACACGTATCACCCCTCCACTTT	CAWSEGHVSPLHF
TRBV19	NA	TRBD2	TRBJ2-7	TGTGCCAGTACCTCGTCGGGACTAGCGGGGGTCTACGAGCAGTACTTC	CASTSSGLAGVYEQYF